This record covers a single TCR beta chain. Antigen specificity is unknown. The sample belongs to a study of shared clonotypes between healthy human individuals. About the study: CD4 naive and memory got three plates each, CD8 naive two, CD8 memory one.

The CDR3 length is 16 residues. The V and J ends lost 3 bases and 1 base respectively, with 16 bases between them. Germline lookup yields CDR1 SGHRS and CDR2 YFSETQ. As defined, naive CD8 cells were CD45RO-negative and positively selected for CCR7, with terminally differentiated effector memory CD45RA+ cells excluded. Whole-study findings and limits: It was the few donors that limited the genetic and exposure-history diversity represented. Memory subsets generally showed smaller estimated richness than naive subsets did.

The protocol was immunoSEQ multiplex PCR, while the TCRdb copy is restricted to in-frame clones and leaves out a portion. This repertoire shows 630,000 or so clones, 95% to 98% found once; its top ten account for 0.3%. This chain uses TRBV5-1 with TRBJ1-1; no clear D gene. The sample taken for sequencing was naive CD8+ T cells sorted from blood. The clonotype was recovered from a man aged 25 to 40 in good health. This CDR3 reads CASSYGSGGWNTEAFF. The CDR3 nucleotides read TGCGCCAGCAGCTACGGGTCTGGAGGCTGGAACACTGAAGCTTTCTTT.